This T cell receptor (beta chain) was documented in a study of T-cell reconstitution after alpha-beta-depleted transplantation in children (dated by TCRdb to 2016 to 2017). Some background on the complete study: The study quantitatively tracked T-cell immune reconstitution after TCRalphabeta/CD19-depleted allogeneic hematopoietic cell transplantation in children using TCR repertoire profiling. General findings and caveats noted by the study authors: The apparently early alphabetaT-cell count recovery about two months after transplant was reportedly dependent on only several hundred rapidly expanded clones derived from non-depleted graft cells. In some patients, the high TCRbeta diversity seen at day 60 was put down to recipient T cells and intrathymic progenitors that had survived conditioning. The frequencies of hyperexpanded clones fell over the following months, and after one year, T-cell counts and TCRbeta diversity were mostly attributed to newly produced T cells.

The label giving this sample's treatment or condition can be read as: allogeneic hematopoietic cell transplantation with graft depleted of TCRalphabeta T cells and CD19 B cells. The children who served as transplant recipients had been given grafts of TCRalphabeta/CD19-depleted allogeneic hematopoietic cells. Receptor libraries were prepared by PCR. The data were produced on an Illumina HiSeq 2500. TCR library preparation used molecular barcoding, with unique molecular identifiers applied to normalize quantification of the TCRbeta repertoire. TCRdb applied fastp at Q25 and MiXCR to the public reads, then kept only in-frame beta chains. Each entry is one CDR3 protein sequence, shown with its most common DNA and genes. In this sample the table shows about 440,000 distinct CDR3 sequences, approximately 41% of which occur a single time. The ten biggest clones cover 27% of the sample. From the germline V gene (reference sequence), CDR1 is GTSNPN and CDR2 is SVGIG. The V and J ends are trimmed by 5 bases and 3 bases, leaving 11 bases between them. The CDR3 goes from the cysteine to the phenylalanine over 13 residues. CDR3 DNA only is kept here, 39 bases in frame from base 1.

Turning to this clonotype: This clone's antigen is unknown. Per-nucleotide qualities are absent, and no much larger clonotype sits a single base away.

Sample: PBMCs, taken before TCRalphabeta/CD19-depleted stem cell transplant. The receptor was derived from a girl aged 2-10 years with aplastic anemia, due to receive a stem cell transplant. The chain uses TRBV30 and TRBJ1-5, with TRBD1 as a weak D call on 6 bases. Read as DNA, the sequence is TGTGCCTGGGACGGGGGCTTCAATCAGCCCCAGCATTTT. This gives the protein CAWDGGFNQPQHF.